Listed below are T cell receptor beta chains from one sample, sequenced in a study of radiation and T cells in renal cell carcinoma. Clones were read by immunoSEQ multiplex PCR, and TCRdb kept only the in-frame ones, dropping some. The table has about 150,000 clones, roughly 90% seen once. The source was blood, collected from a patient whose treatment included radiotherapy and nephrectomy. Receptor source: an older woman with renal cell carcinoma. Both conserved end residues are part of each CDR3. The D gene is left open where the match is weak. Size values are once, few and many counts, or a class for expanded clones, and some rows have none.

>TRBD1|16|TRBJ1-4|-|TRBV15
CATSRVTGRTNEKLFF
TGTGCCACCAGCAGAGTGACAGGGCGCACTAATGAAAAACTGTTTTTT
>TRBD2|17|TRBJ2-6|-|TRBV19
CASSMDSSGGLIYVLTF
TGTGCCAGTAGTATGGATTCTAGCGGGGGGCTTATATACGTCCTGACTTTC
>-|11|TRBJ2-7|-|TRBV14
CASSSTYEQYF
TGTGCCAGCAGTTCTACCTACGAGCAGTACTTC
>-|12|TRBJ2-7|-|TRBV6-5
CASSRGRNEQYF
TGTGCCAGCTCACGGGGGCGAAACGAGCAGTACTTC
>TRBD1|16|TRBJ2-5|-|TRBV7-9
CASSDVGQGWAETQYF
TGTGCCAGCAGCGACGTCGGACAGGGGTGGGCGGAGACCCAGTACTTC
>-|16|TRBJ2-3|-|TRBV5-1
CASSFPPGGSTDTQYF
TGCGCCAGCAGCTTTCCGCCAGGGGGGAGCACAGATACGCAGTATTTT
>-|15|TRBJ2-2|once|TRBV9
CASTLGPRNTGELFF
TGTGCCAGCACTCTAGGACCCCGGAACACCGGGGAGCTGTTTTTT
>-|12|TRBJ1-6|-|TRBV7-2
CASSLDDPPLHF
TGTGCCAGCAGCTTAGACGACCCCCCCCTCCACTTT
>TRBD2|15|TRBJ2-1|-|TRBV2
CASSEGLAGGNEQFF
TGTGCCAGCAGTGAAGGACTAGCGGGGGGAAATGAGCAGTTCTTC
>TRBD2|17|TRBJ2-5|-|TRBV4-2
CASSQTSGGAFSETQYF
TGTGCCAGCAGCCAGACTAGCGGGGGGGCCTTTTCAGAGACCCAGTACTTC
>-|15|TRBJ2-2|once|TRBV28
CASSLGSADTGELFF
TGTGCCAGCAGTTTAGGGTCGGCCGACACCGGGGAGCTGTTTTTT
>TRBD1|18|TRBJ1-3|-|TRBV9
CASSARDTGTGRGNTIYF
TGTGCCAGCAGCGCCCGGGACACCGGGACAGGGAGAGGAAACACCATATATTTT
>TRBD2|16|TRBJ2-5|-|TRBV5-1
CASSLAGGRVQETQYF
TGCGCCAGCAGCTTGGCGGGGGGACGTGTCCAAGAGACCCAGTACTTC
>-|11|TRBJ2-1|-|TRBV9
CASSVNTQQFF
TGTGCCAGCAGCGTAAACACCCAGCAGTTCTTC
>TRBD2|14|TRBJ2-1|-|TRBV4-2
CASSQEGAAGGKFF
TGTGCCAGCAGCCAAGAGGGTGCGGCGGGGGGGAAGTTCTTC
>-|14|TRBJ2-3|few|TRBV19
CASRRTGSTDTQYF
TGTGCCAGTAGGCGAACAGGGTCCACAGATACGCAGTATTTT
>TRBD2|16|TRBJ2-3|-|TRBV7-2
CASSLAPSGVGDTQYF
TGTGCCAGCAGCTTAGCTCCTAGCGGGGTGGGAGATACGCAGTATTTT
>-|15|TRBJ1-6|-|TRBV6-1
CASRLGHAYNSPLHF
TGTGCCAGCAGATTAGGACATGCCTATAATTCACCCCTCCACTTT
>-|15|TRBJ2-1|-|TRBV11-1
CASSLASNVGGPEFF
TGTGCCAGCAGCTTAGCTTCCAACGTGGGGGGGCCTGAGTTCTTC
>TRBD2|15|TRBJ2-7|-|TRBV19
CASSAGTSGRGEQYF
TGTGCCAGTAGTGCTGGGACTAGCGGGAGAGGCGAGCAGTACTTC
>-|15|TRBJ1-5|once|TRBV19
CASSIVWHSNQPQHF
TGTGCCAGTAGTATAGTTTGGCATAGCAATCAGCCCCAGCATTTT
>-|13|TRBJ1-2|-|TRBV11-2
CASSPGTGGGYTF
TGTGCCAGCAGCCCCGGGACCGGTGGAGGCTACACCTTC
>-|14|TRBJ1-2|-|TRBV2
CASSFNREDYGYTF
TGTGCCAGCAGTTTTAACAGGGAAGACTATGGCTACACCTTC
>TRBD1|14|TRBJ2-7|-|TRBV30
CAWSDNRGIDEQYF
TGTGCCTGGAGTGATAACAGGGGTATCGACGAGCAGTACTTC